The count of the clone carrying this T cell receptor beta chain is one. At the DNA level, this CDR3 is encoded by other sequences in the same sample as well. This specimen comes from a study of blood T cell repertoires in COVID-19. Data came from immunoSEQ multiplex PCR; TCRdb stores just in-frame clones and leaves some out. The table has roughly 250,000 clones, approximately 83% seen once. This receptor was obtained from a woman aged 25 to 39 who had recovered from COVID-19. Sequencing was performed on PBMCs or T cells enriched from blood (not recorded which).

CDR3 protein: CASSLGGQGFSYEQYF. CDR3 in DNA: TGTGCCAGCAGCTTAGGAGGACAGGGCTTTTCCTACGAGCAGTACTTC. The chain employs TRBV7-8 and TRBJ2-7, with 8 positions matching TRBD1. This CDR3 spans 16 amino acids. Germline V gene lookup returns CDR1 SGHVS and CDR2 FQNEAQ. V gave up 1 base and J gave up 1 base; unmatched junction bases: 6. Full variable domain (rest looked up from reference TRBV7-8 and TRBJ2-7): GAGVSQSPRYKVAKRGQDVALRCDPISGHVSLFWYQQALGQGPEFLTYFQNEAQLDKSGLPSDRFFAERPEGSVSTLKIQRTQQEDSAVYLCASSLGGQGFSYEQYFGPGTRLTVT.